The clone carrying this T cell receptor (beta chain) has just a few counts. Looked up from germline, CDR1 is MNHEY and CDR2 is SVGEGT. V was cut by 0 bases and J by 10 bases, with 7 bases left in between. The CDR3 spans 12 residues. The sample comes from a study of early T cells in non-severe SARS-CoV-2 infection. MiXCR was run by TCRdb on the 5' RACE reads, yielding one entry per CDR3 protein. Of 20,000 to 30,000 distinct CDR3 sequences in the sample, more than 3.5% were seen once. The genes are TRBV6-2 or TRBV6-3 and TRBJ2-1, with D hard to call. Sequencing was done on a sample of whole blood. The sequence derives from an adult who was a healthcare worker with PCR-confirmed SARS-CoV-2 infection or an uninfected control (not recorded which). The CDR3 DNA sequence: TGTGCCAGCAGTTACTCGATCCGCGAGCAGTTCTTC. Residues: CASSYSIREQFF.